What follows are 22 T cell receptor beta chains derived from one specimen sequenced in a study of cytomegalovirus exposure and HLA in healthy donors. 60 Vbeta and 13 Jbeta primers were used in PCR. The data were produced by immunoSEQ multiplex PCR, yet TCRdb's version contains in-frame clones alone and is incomplete. Among roughly 110,000 clones, 75% were seen once, and the ten largest hold more than 2.5%. Sequencing was done on a sample of PBMCs. Source of these receptors: a male donor in good health and CMV-seropositive.

Notes on this clone: This is likely a read error, given that the CDR3 carries no conserved phenylalanine or tryptophan at its end. The V gene is TRBV27, the J gene TRBJ2-6; D remains unclear. CDR3 length: 15 amino acids. Trimming took off 5 bases at V and 0 bases at J, with 8 bases between the two ends. In germline, CDR1 is MNHEY, CDR2 SMNVEV (reference sequence). CDR3 sequence reads: CASSIRSSGANVLTS. The CDR3 coding sequence is TGTGCCAGCAGTATACGGAGCTCTGGGGCCAACGTCCTGACTTCC.

The gene calls are TRBV5-4 and TRBJ2-7; 9 nucleotides line up with TRBD2. The CDR3 consists of 16 residues. Germline CDR1 is SGHNT and CDR2 is YYREEE (reference sequence). Trimming removed 5 bases from V and 4 bases from J; junction bases left unmatched: 13. CDR3 DNA sequence: TGTGCCAGCAGTCAAATTGACGGACTAGCGCTTTACGAGCAGTACTTC. This gives the protein CASSQIDGLALYEQYF.

The rearrangement joins TRBV7-9 to TRBJ2-3; D not certain. The V gene's germline CDR1 is SEHNR and CDR2 FQNEAQ (reference sequence). Trimming pared 5 bases from V and 0 bases from J, leaving 6 bases between. The length of the CDR3 is 13 residues. CDR3 in amino acids: CASSLSSTDTQYF. In DNA form, the CDR3 reads TGTGCCAGCAGCCTCAGTAGCACAGATACGCAGTATTTT.

The chain combines TRBV5-8 with TRBJ1-5, with a possible D match to TRBD1 (6 bases). CDR3 length: 14 amino acids. Germline CDR1 SGHTS, CDR2 YDEGEE. The V and J ends lost 2 bases and 10 bases respectively, with 16 bases between them. CDR3 protein: CASSLQGGPSPQHF. The CDR3 DNA sequence: TGTGCCAGCAGCTTACAGGGTGGCCCCAGCCCCCAGCATTTT.

V and J are TRBV29-1 and TRBJ2-1, with D maybe TRBD1 (6 bases). The CDR3 is 16 amino acids. Germline V gene lookup returns CDR1 SQVTM and CDR2 ANQGSEA. V lost 4 bases and J 0 bases, leaving 16 bases between the germline ends. The DNA for the CDR3 is TGCAGCGTTGTAAGGGCCGGACAGAGCTCCTACAATGAGCAGTTCTTC. Translated, it gives CSVVRAGQSSYNEQFF.

The V call is TRBV28, the J call TRBJ2-2; D is unresolved. V was shortened by 6 bases and J by 4 bases, with 9 bases between the two germline ends. The germline V gene encodes CDR1 MDHEN and CDR2 SYDVKM. The CDR3 spans 13 residues. CDR3 nucleotides: TGTGCCAGCAGCCCCCCCATCACCGGGGAGCTGTTTTTT. Protein product: CASSPPITGELFF.

The chain links TRBV2 to TRBJ1-2, with 9 bases aligning to TRBD1. The CDR3 spans 15 residues. Trimming cost V 7 bases and J 2 bases; bases outside gene matches: 8. The germline CDR1 and CDR2 sequences are SNHLY and FYNNEI. CDR3 nucleotides: TGTGCCAGCATAGGCCGACAGGGGGTGAACTATGGCTACACCTTC. It encodes CASIGRQGVNYGYTF. Using reference TRBV2 and TRBJ1-2 for the parts outside the CDR3, the full variable domain is EPEVTQTPSHQVTQMGQEVILRCVPISNHLYFYWYRQILGQKVEFLVSFYNNEISEKSEIFDDQFSVERPDGSNFTLKIRSTKLEDSAMYFCASIGRQGVNYGYTFGSGTRLTVV.

This chain uses TRBV4-3 with TRBJ2-5, with D possibly TRBD2 on 6 matching bases. The CDR3 is 18 amino acids. Germline-derived CDR1 and CDR2 are LGHNA and YSLEER. Trimming left V 0 bases short and J 0 bases short, with 17 bases between. CDR3 residues: CASSQDMWGSGYQETQYF. The CDR3 nucleotides read TGCGCCAGCAGCCAAGACATGTGGGGTAGCGGCTACCAAGAGACCCAGTACTTC.

The chain uses TRBV6-6 and TRBJ2-7, with 8 bases that match TRBD1. The CDR3 length is 15 residues. V was clipped by 2 bases and J by 9 bases; unmatched bases: 12. Germline assignment: CDR1 MNHNY and CDR2 SVGAGI (reference sequence). CDR3 in amino acids: CASSYVGQGSEGQYF. For the CDR3, the DNA is TGTGCCAGCAGTTACGTAGGACAGGGCTCGGAGGGGCAGTACTTC.

The chain is built from TRBV4-2 and TRBJ1-2; D may be TRBD1 (5 bases). The CDR3 is 17 residues long. The germline V gene has CDR1 LGHNA and CDR2 YNFKEQ. The V and J ends lost 2 bases and 4 bases respectively, with 20 bases between them. The CDR3 spells CASSQPHVGTGGYGYTF. CDR3 nucleotides: TGTGCCAGCAGCCAACCTCATGTAGGGACGGGGGGCTATGGCTACACCTTC.

The chain couples TRBV16 to TRBJ1-1, with D possibly TRBD1 on 5 matching bases. The CDR3 contains 14 residues. Deletions cut 0 bases from V and 1 base from J, with 6 bases between. Germline V gene sequence: CDR1 KGHSY, CDR2 FQNENV. CDR3 in amino acids: CASSQSTANTEAFF. CDR3 bases: TGTGCCAGCAGCCAATCGACAGCGAACACTGAAGCTTTCTTT.

V gene TRBV27 combines with J gene TRBJ1-1; D is possibly TRBD1 (5 bases). In germline, CDR1 is MNHEY, CDR2 SMNVEV (reference sequence). The CDR3 extends over 15 amino acids. V was cut by 7 bases and J by 4 bases, with 19 bases left in between. This CDR3 reads CASNSDRVVGTEAFF. The CDR3 bases are TGTGCCAGCAATTCAGACAGAGTAGTCGGCACTGAAGCTTTCTTT.

J is TRBJ1-1 and V is TRBV5-6; no clear D. Germline assignment: CDR1 SGHDT and CDR2 YYEEEE. V gave up 1 base and J gave up 0 bases, with 10 bases separating them. The CDR3 contains 15 residues. The DNA for the CDR3 is TGTGCCAGCAGCTTGTTTAACAGATTGAACACTGAAGCTTTCTTT. Translating it yields CASSLFNRLNTEAFF. The whole variable domain, remainder taken from reference TRBV5-6 and TRBJ1-1, is DAGVTQSPTHLIKTRGQQVTLRCSPKSGHDTVSWYQQALGQGPQFIFQYYEEEERQRGNFPDRFSGHQFPNYSSELNVNALLLGDSALYLCASSLFNRLNTEAFFGQGTRLTVV.

CDR3 protein: CSVMDRGHYDTQYF. The CDR3 nucleotides are TGCAGCGTTATGGACAGGGGGCACTACGATACGCAGTATTTT. The chain carries TRBV29-1 and TRBJ2-3; 11 nucleotides align to TRBD1. This CDR3 has 14 amino acids. Trimming at V came to 5 bases and at J to 6 bases, leaving 7 bases not matched to a gene. The germline V gene encodes CDR1 SQVTM and CDR2 ANQGSEA.

This sequence joins TRBV20-1 and TRBJ1-1; D remains ambiguous. This CDR3 spans 10 amino acids. V lost 6 bases to trimming and J lost 4 bases, with 6 bases between them. The germline gives CDR1 DFQATT, CDR2 SNEGSKA (reference sequence). CDR3 loop: CSAILTEAFF. Here the CDR3 DNA reads TGCAGTGCAATTCTCACTGAAGCTTTCTTT.

The chain joins TRBV11-3 to TRBJ1-2; 8 positions match TRBD1. V was clipped by 3 bases and J by 4 bases; unmatched bases: 7. The CDR3 is made up of 15 amino acids. The germline CDR1 and CDR2 sequences are SGHNT and YENEEA. The DNA of the CDR3 is TGTGCCAGCAGCTTGCCGGGACAGGACCTCTATGGCTACACCTTC. The encoded protein is CASSLPGQDLYGYTF.

The V call is TRBV7-2, the J call TRBJ2-3, with 8 bases aligning to TRBD2. The V gene end was trimmed by 1 base and the J gene end by 4 bases; junction bases not matched to a gene: 16. There are 19 residues in the CDR3. CDR1 and CDR2 from the germline V gene are SGHTA and FQGNSA. CDR3 loop: CASSLGITPGLVVSDTQYF. In nucleotides, the CDR3 is TGTGCCAGCAGCTTAGGAATAACACCGGGACTAGTTGTATCAGATACGCAGTATTTT.

The rearrangement links TRBV18 to TRBJ1-3; D uncertain. CDR1 and CDR2 (germline): KGHSH, LQKENI. The V and J ends lost 3 bases and 0 bases respectively, with 15 bases between them. The CDR3 is 17 amino acids. CDR3 in DNA: TGTGCCAGCTCACCCAGGAGGGCGGAGAGCTCTGGAAACACCATATATTTT. This gives the protein CASSPRRAESSGNTIYF.

This clone came up once. The chain recombines TRBV7-6 with TRBJ2-7; 7 nucleotides agree with TRBD1. This CDR3 spans 16 amino acids. V dropped 2 bases and J dropped 2; count of bases not matched to a gene: 9. Germline-derived CDR1 and CDR2 are SGHVS and FNYEAQ. CDR3 sequence reads: CASSLLELGTAYEQYF. CDR3 DNA sequence: TGTGCCAGCAGCTTATTGGAATTGGGGACAGCCTACGAGCAGTACTTC.

The V call is TRBV28, the J call TRBJ2-7; D perhaps matches TRBD1 (5 bases). V was clipped by 5 bases and J by 0 bases, with 14 bases between them. This CDR3 has 15 amino acids. Germline loops: CDR1 MDHEN, CDR2 SYDVKM. CDR3 loop: CASSTGGAASYEQYF. The CDR3 nucleotides read TGTGCCAGCAGTACCGGTGGGGCAGCCTCCTACGAGCAGTACTTC.

The chain employs TRBV7-2 and TRBJ2-3; D gene uncertain. CDR1 and CDR2 from the germline V gene are SGHTA and FQGNSA. V lost 1 base and J 7 bases, leaving 6 bases between the germline ends. The CDR3 is made up of 12 amino acids. CDR3 coding DNA: TGTGCCAGCAGCTTAGACTCCTATACGCAGTATTTT. This codes for CASSLDSYTQYF. The entire variable domain, with the rest obtained from reference TRBV7-2 and TRBJ2-3, is as follows: GAGVSQSPSNKVTEKGKDVELRCDPISGHTALYWYRQSLGQGLEFLIYFQGNSAPDKSGLPSDRFSAERTGGSVSTLTIQRTQQEDSAVYLCASSLDSYTQYFGPGTRLTVL.

J is TRBJ2-7 and V is TRBV30; perhaps TRBD1 as D (6 bases). The ends were cut back, 1 base at V and 4 bases at J, with 8 bases in the middle. The CDR3 covers 12 residues. CDR1 is GTSNPN and CDR2 is SVGIG in the germline V gene (reference sequence). The CDR3 DNA follows: TGTGCCTGGAGTGCTCAGGGGTACGAGCAGTACTTC. It specifies CAWSAQGYEQYF.